The 5 T cell receptor beta chains below all came from one sample that was sequenced in a study of radiotherapy plus CTLA-4 blockade in lung cancer (dated by TCRdb to the late 2010s). The method behind the library was the immunoSEQ multiplex PCR assay. Here the immuneACCESS table is served through TCRdb, limited to in-frame sequences with V and J called. Missing clones are a known gap in these copies; in checked studies unresolved V genes cover under half, and the rest lacks a known reason. A total of over 60,000 clones appear in this sample, around 87% of them only once. Of the sample, 35% to 45% is held by the ten largest clones. The specimen comprised peripheral blood, sampled from a patient treated with radiotherapy plus ipilimumab. These receptors were obtained from a human donor with non-small cell lung cancer that progressed on radiotherapy plus ipilimumab.

This clone showed up just once. CDR3 in amino acids: CAIYTGRPYEQYV. As DNA, the CDR3 is TGTGCCATCTACACGGGACGGCCCTACGAGCAGTACGTC. The V gene is TRBV28, the J gene TRBJ2-7; D tentatively reads TRBD1 or TRBD2 (5 bases each). Per germline, CDR1 MDHEN and CDR2 SYDVKM. The CDR3 is made up of 13 amino acids. V was shortened by 10 bases and J by 2 bases, with 15 bases between the two germline ends.

This chain uses TRBV5-6 with TRBJ1-2, with D perhaps TRBD1 (5 bases). CDR3 length: 15 residues. CDR1 is SGHDT, CDR2 YYEEEE, per germline. V was trimmed by 2 bases and J by 2 bases, leaving 13 bases between them. The CDR3 sequence: CASSLASGINYGYTF. The CDR3 DNA reads as TGTGCCAGCAGCTTAGCGTCAGGGATAAACTATGGCTACACCTTC.

In DNA form, the CDR3 reads TGTGCCAGCACCTCGGACAGGGGCTCTGGTGAGCAGTACTTC. Translating gives CASTSDRGSGEQYF. The J gene is TRBJ2-7, the V gene TRBV6-1; 9 bases match TRBD1. The trim removed 7 bases at V and 7 bases at J, leaving 11 bases unmatched. Looked up from germline, CDR1 is MNHNS and CDR2 is SASEGT. The CDR3 length is 14 residues.

The gene calls are TRBV5-1 and TRBJ2-7; TRBD1 aligns across 7 bases. CDR1 and CDR2 from the germline V gene are SGHRS and YFSETQ. CDR3 size: 15 residues. V was clipped by 2 bases and J by 2 bases; unmatched bases: 7. The CDR3 DNA reads as TGCGCCAGCAGCTTAGGCACGGGACAGCCCTACGAGCAGTACTTC. Its translation: CASSLGTGQPYEQYF.

This chain connects TRBV28 to TRBJ2-7, with D unclear. CDR1 is MDHEN, CDR2 SYDVKM, per germline. This CDR3 has 11 residues. V gave up 4 bases and J gave up 6 bases, with 7 bases separating them. The CDR3 nucleotides are TGTGCCAGCAGTTGGTTGGGCGAGCAGTACTTC. Translation: CASSWLGEQYF.